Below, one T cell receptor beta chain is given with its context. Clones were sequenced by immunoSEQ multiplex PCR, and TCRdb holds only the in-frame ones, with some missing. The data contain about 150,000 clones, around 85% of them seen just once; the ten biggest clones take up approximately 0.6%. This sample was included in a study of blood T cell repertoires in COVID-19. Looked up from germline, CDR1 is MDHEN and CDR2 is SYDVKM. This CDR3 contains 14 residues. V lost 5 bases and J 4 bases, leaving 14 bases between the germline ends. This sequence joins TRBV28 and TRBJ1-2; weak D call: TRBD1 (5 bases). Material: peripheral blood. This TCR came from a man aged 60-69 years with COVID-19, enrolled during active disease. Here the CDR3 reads CASSPIQETYGYTF. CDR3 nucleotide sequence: TGTGCCAGCAGTCCAATACAGGAGACCTATGGCTACACCTTC.